The 9 T cell receptor beta chains below come from one sample, sequenced in a study of human T cells and chemical hapten exposure. Time point: pre-sensitization, week 0. Documented treatment: therapeutic diphenylcyclopropenone sensitization with weekly scalp DPC. TCRdb reanalysed the RACE reads using MiXCR and keeps one entry per CDR3 protein. The repertoire holds over 70,000 distinct CDR3 sequences, with 14% as singletons. Material: whole blood, obtained in connection with sensitization to the hapten diphenylcyclopropenone (DPC). These receptors were taken from a woman aged 45-60 years with alopecia areata. Some clones in this sample may be carry-over from other donors' samples.

This clonotype was found a few times. The chain has TRBV18 and TRBJ1-5; TRBD1 might be the D (6 bases). The CDR3 length is 14 residues. Germline-derived CDR1 and CDR2 are KGHSH and LQKENI. Trimming shortened V by 3 bases and J by 1 base, and 7 bases separated the two germline ends. This CDR3 is CASSPQGSNQPQHF. Written as DNA, the CDR3 is TGTGCCAGCTCACCTCAGGGGAGCAATCAGCCCCAGCATTTT.

This clonotype was seen only a few times. The rearrangement links TRBV11-2 to TRBJ2-3; D uncertain. This CDR3 is built from 14 residues. V lost 5 bases to trimming and J lost 2 bases, with 11 bases between them. From germline, CDR1 is SGHAT and CDR2 FQNNGV. The chain's CDR3 is CASSANPTTDTQYF. CDR3 in DNA: TGTGCCAGCAGCGCGAACCCCACCACAGATACGCAGTATTTT. The full variable domain, with the rest looked up from reference TRBV11-2 and TRBJ2-3, is EAGVAQSPRYKIIEKRQSVAFWCNPISGHATLYWYQQILGQGPKLLIQFQNNGVVDDSQLPKDRFSAERLKGVDSTLKIQPAKLEDSAVYLCASSANPTTDTQYFGPGTRLTVL.

This clonotype was counted ten times or more. The chain combines TRBV29-1 with TRBJ2-1, with unresolved D. The CDR3 sequence is 14 residues long. Germline loops: CDR1 SQVTM, CDR2 ANQGSEA. The V and J ends lost 5 bases and 2 bases respectively, with 13 bases between them. The CDR3 region is CSVPTTRTYNEQFF. In DNA form, the CDR3 reads TGCAGCGTTCCCACGACACGGACCTACAATGAGCAGTTCTTC.

The rearrangement uses TRBV29-1 and TRBJ2-7; 9 nucleotides match TRBD1. Germline V gene sequence: CDR1 SQVTM, CDR2 ANQGSEA. The CDR3 has 15 residues. J gave up 2 bases and V 5 bases, and 10 bases lay outside the gene matches. CDR3 nucleotides: TGCAGCGTTCAATATCCGGGACAGGGAACCTACGAGCAGTACTTC. This translates into CSVQYPGQGTYEQYF.

The sample holds a few counts of this clonotype. The genes are TRBV18 and TRBJ1-1, with TRBD1 identical over 7 bases. The CDR3 has 15 residues. The germline gives CDR1 KGHSH, CDR2 LQKENI. The V segment lost 6 bases and the J segment 4 bases; nucleotides outside the gene matches: 11. CDR3 protein: CASSNRGPPGTEAFF. DNA for the CDR3: TGTGCCAGCTCGAACAGGGGCCCCCCTGGCACTGAAGCTTTCTTT.

This clonotype was counted a few times. The gene calls are TRBV27 and TRBJ1-2; 7 bases match TRBD1. V was clipped by 5 bases and J by 3 bases; unmatched bases: 3. This CDR3 region has 13 residues. CDR1 MNHEY and CDR2 SMNVEV come from the germline V gene (reference sequence). The CDR3 is CASSEGAYYGYTF. In nucleotides, the CDR3 is TGTGCCAGCAGTGAGGGGGCTTACTATGGCTACACCTTC.

The chain employs TRBV6-1 and TRBJ1-1, with D tentatively TRBD1 (6 bases). V was clipped by 6 bases and J by 0 bases, with 11 bases between them. The CDR3 sequence is 14 residues long. Germline lookup yields CDR1 MNHNS and CDR2 SASEGT. CDR3 amino acids: CASRDRLLNTEAFF. CDR3 DNA: TGTGCCAGCAGGGACAGACTTCTGAACACTGAAGCTTTCTTT.

This clonotype appeared many times. The chain joins TRBV10-3 to TRBJ2-3; 7 bases fit TRBD1. Germline CDR1 reads ENHRY; CDR2 reads SYGVKD. This CDR3 region has 14 residues. J lost 4 bases, V lost 5 bases, and 6 bases had no gene match. The CDR3 loop is CAISSDRRADTQYF. CDR3 sequence (DNA): TGTGCCATCAGTTCGGACAGGCGGGCAGATACGCAGTATTTT.

The chain links TRBV12-3 or TRBV12-4 to TRBJ2-1, with D unclear. CDR3 length: 13 residues. The ends were cut back, 5 bases at V and 3 bases at J, with 8 bases in the middle. The CDR3 DNA reads as TGTGCCAGCAGTCCTCTACTCTACAATGAGCAGTTCTTC. It codes for CASSPLLYNEQFF.